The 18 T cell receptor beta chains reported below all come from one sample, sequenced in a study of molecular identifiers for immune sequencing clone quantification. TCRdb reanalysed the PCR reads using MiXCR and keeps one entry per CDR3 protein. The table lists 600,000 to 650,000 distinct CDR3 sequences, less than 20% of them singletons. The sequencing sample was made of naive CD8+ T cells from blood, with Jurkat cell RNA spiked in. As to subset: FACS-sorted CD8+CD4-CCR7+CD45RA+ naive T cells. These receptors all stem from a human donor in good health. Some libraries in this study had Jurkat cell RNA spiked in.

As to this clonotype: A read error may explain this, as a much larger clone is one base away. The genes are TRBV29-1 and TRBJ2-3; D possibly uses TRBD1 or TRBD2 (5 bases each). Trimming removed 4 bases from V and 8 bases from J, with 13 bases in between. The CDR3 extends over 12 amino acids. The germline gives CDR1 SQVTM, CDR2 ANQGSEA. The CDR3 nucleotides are TGCAGCGTTGCGACGGGTGGGGGTACGCAGTATTTT. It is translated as CSVATGGGTQYF.

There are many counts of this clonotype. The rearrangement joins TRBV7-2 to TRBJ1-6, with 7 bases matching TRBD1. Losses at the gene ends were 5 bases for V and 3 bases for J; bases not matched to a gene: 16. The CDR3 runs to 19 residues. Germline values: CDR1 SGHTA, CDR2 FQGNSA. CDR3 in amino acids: CASSPKGPTGRLYNSPLHF. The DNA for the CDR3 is TGTGCCAGCAGCCCAAAAGGGCCGACAGGGCGACTCTATAATTCACCCCTCCACTTT.

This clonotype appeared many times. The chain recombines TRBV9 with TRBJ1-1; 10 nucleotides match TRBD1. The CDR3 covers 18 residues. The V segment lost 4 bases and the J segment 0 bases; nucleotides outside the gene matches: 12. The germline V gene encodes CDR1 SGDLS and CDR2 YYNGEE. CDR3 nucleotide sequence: TGTGCCAGCAGCCCTGACAGGGGGCGAGGACAGGTGAACACTGAAGCTTTCTTT. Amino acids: CASSPDRGRGQVNTEAFF.

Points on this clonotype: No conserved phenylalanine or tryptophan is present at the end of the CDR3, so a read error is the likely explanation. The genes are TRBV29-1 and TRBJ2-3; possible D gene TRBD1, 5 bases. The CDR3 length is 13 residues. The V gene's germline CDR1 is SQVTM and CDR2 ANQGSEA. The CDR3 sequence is CSIATGSTNTQYS. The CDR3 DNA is TGCAGCATAGCAACAGGTAGCACAAATACGCAGTATTCT.

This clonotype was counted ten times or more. This chain's CDR3 is CAWSGTGTGNSPLHF. The CDR3 DNA reads TGTGCCTGGAGTGGAACCGGGACAGGGAATTCACCCCTCCACTTT. This chain links TRBV30 with TRBJ1-6; 9 bases map to TRBD1. CDR1 is GTSNPN and CDR2 is SVGIG in the germline V gene (reference sequence). Trimming removed 1 base from V and 7 bases from J; junction bases left unmatched: 5. The CDR3 is 15 residues long.

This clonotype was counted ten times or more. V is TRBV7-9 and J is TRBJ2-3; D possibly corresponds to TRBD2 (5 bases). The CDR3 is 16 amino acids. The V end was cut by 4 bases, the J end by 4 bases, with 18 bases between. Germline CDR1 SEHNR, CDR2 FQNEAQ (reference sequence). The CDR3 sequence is CASSSGSVASADTQYF. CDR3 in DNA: TGTGCCAGCAGCTCCGGGTCTGTAGCGTCGGCAGATACGCAGTATTTT.

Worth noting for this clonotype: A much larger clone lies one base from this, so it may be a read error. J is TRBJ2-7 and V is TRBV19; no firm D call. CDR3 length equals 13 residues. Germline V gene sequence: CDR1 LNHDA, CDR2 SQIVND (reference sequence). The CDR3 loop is CASSIGSVYEQCF. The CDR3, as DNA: TGTGCCAGTAGTATAGGATCGGTCTACGAGCAGTGCTTC.

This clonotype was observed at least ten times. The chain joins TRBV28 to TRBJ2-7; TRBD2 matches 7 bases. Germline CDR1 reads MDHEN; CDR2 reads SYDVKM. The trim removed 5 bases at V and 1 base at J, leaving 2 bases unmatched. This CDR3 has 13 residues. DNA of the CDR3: TGTGCCAGCAGTCGCGGGGGATCCTACGAGCAGTACTTC. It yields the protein CASSRGGSYEQYF.

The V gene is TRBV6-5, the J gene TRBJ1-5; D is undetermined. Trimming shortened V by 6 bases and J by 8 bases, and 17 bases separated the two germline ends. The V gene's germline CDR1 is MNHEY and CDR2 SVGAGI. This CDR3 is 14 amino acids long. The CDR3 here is CASRSGLGSEPQHF. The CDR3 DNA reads TGTGCCAGCAGGTCGGGGTTGGGTAGTGAGCCCCAGCATTTT.

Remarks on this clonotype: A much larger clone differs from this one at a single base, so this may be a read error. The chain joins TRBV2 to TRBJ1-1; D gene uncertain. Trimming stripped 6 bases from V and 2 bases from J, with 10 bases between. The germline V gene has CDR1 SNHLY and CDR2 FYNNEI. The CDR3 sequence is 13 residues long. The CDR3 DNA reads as TGTGCCAGCAGGGAGGACGGTAACACTGAAGCTTTCTTT. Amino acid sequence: CASREDGNTEAFF.

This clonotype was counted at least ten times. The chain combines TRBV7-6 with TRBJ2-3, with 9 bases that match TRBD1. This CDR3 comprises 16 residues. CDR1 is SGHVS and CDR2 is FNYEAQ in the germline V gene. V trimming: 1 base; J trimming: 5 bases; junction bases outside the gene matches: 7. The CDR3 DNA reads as TGTGCCAGCAGCTTAGTCCGGCGACAGGGGGTAGATACGCAGTATTTT. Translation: CASSLVRRQGVDTQYF.

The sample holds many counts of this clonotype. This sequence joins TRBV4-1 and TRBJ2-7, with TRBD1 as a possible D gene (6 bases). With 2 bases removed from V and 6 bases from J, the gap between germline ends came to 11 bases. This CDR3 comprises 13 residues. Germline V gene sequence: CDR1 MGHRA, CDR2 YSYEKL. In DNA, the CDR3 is TGCGCCAGCAGCCAAAGGCAGGGGTCCGAGCAGTACTTC. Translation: CASSQRQGSEQYF.

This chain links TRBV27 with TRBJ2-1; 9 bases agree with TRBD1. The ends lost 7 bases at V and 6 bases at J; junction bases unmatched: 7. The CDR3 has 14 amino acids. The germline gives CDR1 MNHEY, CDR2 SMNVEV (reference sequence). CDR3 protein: CASTLQGAGNEQFF. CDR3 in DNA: TGTGCCAGCACCCTACAGGGGGCAGGCAATGAGCAGTTCTTC.

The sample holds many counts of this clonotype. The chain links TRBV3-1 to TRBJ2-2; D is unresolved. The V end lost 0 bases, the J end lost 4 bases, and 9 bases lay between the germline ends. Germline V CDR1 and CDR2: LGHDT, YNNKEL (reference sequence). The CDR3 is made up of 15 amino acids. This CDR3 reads CASSQEFVSTGELFF. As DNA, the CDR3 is TGTGCCAGCAGCCAAGAATTTGTGTCCACCGGGGAGCTGTTTTTT.

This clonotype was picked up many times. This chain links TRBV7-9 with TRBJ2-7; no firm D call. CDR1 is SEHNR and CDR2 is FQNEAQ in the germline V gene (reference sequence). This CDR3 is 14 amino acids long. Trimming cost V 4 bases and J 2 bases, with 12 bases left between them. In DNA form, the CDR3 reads TGTGCCAGCAGCTCACTTGGGAACCCCTACGAGCAGTACTTC. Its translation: CASSSLGNPYEQYF.

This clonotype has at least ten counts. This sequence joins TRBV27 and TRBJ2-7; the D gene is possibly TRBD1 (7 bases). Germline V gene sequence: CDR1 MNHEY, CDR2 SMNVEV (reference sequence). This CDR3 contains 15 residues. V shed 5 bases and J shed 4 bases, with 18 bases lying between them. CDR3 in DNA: TGTGCCAGCAGTCTACGCGGGACAGCTAAGTACGAGCAGTACTTC. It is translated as CASSLRGTAKYEQYF.

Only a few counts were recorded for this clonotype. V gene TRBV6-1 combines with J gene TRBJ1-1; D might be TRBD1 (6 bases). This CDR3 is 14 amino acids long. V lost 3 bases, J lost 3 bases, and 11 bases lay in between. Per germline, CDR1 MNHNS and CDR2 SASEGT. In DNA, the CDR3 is TGTGCCAGCAGTGATTTAGGGGGGTACACTGAAGCTTTCTTT. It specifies CASSDLGGYTEAFF.

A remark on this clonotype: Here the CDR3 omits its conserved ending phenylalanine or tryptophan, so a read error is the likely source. The DNA for the CDR3 is TGTGCCAGCAGCTTAACGACACCCGCGCGAAAACTGTTTCCT. This codes for CASSLTTPARKLFP. The chain is built from TRBV7-9 and TRBJ1-4; D is uncertain. CDR3 length equals 14 residues. V was cut by 2 bases and J by 10 bases, with 14 bases left in between. The germline CDR1 and CDR2 sequences are SEHNR and FQNEAQ (reference sequence).